This TCR beta chain was documented in a study of T-cell reconstitution after alpha-beta-depleted transplantation in children. The TCRbeta library was prepared with unique molecular identifiers. TCRdb re-derived calls from the PCR reads in MiXCR, one entry per CDR3 protein. The sample consists of over 550,000 distinct CDR3 sequences, approximately 10% of them appearing once. Trimming took off 5 bases at V and 1 base at J, with 17 bases between the two ends. This CDR3 is built from 16 residues. Germline CDR1 MDHEN, CDR2 SYDVKM. The genes are TRBV28 and TRBJ2-5; D unresolved. The sequenced sample was PBMCs from the stem cell graft donor, obtained from the stem cell graft. The sequence derives from a human donor who donated a stem cell graft to a child with acute myeloid leukemia. This chain's CDR3 is CASSHPFDGRQETQYF. As DNA, the CDR3 is TGTGCCAGCAGTCACCCTTTTGATGGTCGCCAAGAGACCCAGTACTTC.